These 27 T cell receptor beta chains were all obtained from the same sample, sequenced in a study of CD8+ T cells in alopecia areata. Noted treatment: oral pan-JAK inhibitor, 5-10 mg twice daily. RNA extraction and reverse transcription yielded cDNA as sequencing template. The table came from immunoSEQ multiplex PCR; TCRdb's copy has only in-frame clones and leaves some out. This sample has roughly 99,000 clones, with over 80% found just once. Sequenced material: CD8+ T cells sorted from blood, taken at week 24, from a patient treated with tofacitinib. The receptors were sampled from a human donor with alopecia areata.

The sample holds one count of this clone. V is TRBV11-2 and J is TRBJ1-2; tentative D call: TRBD1 (6 bases). CDR3 length: 16 amino acids. Germline V lookup: CDR1 SGHAT, CDR2 FQNNGV. Trimming cost V 5 bases and J 5 bases, with 21 bases left between them. The CDR3 DNA sequence: TGTGCCAGCAGCCCGCGAGCTGGGACAAAGTCTTATGGCTACACCTTC. Encoded protein: CASSPRAGTKSYGYTF.

V and J are TRBV7-8 and TRBJ2-3; 7 nucleotides align to TRBD2. With 3 bases clipped from V and 1 base from J, the junction kept 1 base outside the gene matches. The CDR3 has 14 residues. In germline, CDR1 is SGHVS, CDR2 FQNEAQ. The CDR3 DNA follows: TGTGCCAGCAGCTTTCGGGGGGGCACAGATACGCAGTATTTT. Protein sequence: CASSFRGGTDTQYF.

With respect to this clone: Other DNA variants within this sample encode the same CDR3. V gene TRBV5-6 combines with J gene TRBJ1-1; D is undetermined. Germline values: CDR1 SGHDT, CDR2 YYEEEE. CDR3 length: 13 residues. Trimming stripped 0 bases from V and 1 base from J, with 4 bases between. This CDR3 reads CASSLGGNTEAFF. CDR3 in DNA: TGTGCCAGCAGCTTGGGGGGGAACACTGAAGCTTTCTTT.

This clone was seen only a few times. V is TRBV2 and J is TRBJ2-2, with 12 bases identical to TRBD2. From germline, CDR1 is SNHLY and CDR2 FYNNEI. The CDR3 runs to 16 residues. The V gene end was trimmed by 6 bases and the J gene end by 3 bases; junction bases not matched to a gene: 5. The CDR3 loop is CASSLTSGGHTGELFF. The CDR3 DNA sequence: TGTGCCAGCAGCCTCACTAGCGGGGGGCACACCGGGGAGCTGTTTTTT.

The rearrangement joins TRBV11-2 to TRBJ2-7, with a tentative D call TRBD2 (6 bases). This CDR3 comprises 15 residues. The V and J ends lost 1 base and 2 bases respectively, with 12 bases between them. Germline CDR1 is SGHAT and CDR2 is FQNNGV. The DNA of the CDR3 is TGTGCCAGCAGCTTAGGAGGGACTCTAACCTACGAGCAGTACTTC. Translating gives CASSLGGTLTYEQYF. Full variable domain (rest looked up from reference TRBV11-2 and TRBJ2-7): EAGVAQSPRYKIIEKRQSVAFWCNPISGHATLYWYQQILGQGPKLLIQFQNNGVVDDSQLPKDRFSAERLKGVDSTLKIQPAKLEDSAVYLCASSLGGTLTYEQYFGPGTRLTVT.

CDR3 loop: CASSLVASYEQYF. The CDR3, as DNA: TGTGCCAGCAGCTTGGTTGCTTCCTACGAGCAGTACTTC. This chain uses TRBV5-6 with TRBJ2-7; D is unclear. In germline, CDR1 is SGHDT, CDR2 YYEEEE. This CDR3 is 13 amino acids long. Between the trimmed V and J ends, which lost 0 bases and 1 base, there was a span of 5 bases.

The rearrangement links TRBV23-1 to TRBJ2-1; D is possibly TRBD2 (5 bases). TRBV23-1 has ORF status, its function being uncertain. The CDR3 runs to 12 residues. Trimming shortened V by 5 bases and J by 9 bases, and 11 bases separated the two germline ends. CDR3 amino acids: CASSSKGVEQFF. CDR3 nucleotide sequence: TGCGCCAGCAGTTCGAAGGGAGTTGAGCAGTTCTTC.

This rearrangement joins TRBV5-6 to TRBJ2-7, with 7 bases that match TRBD1. V gave up 5 bases and J gave up 0 bases; unmatched junction bases: 5. The germline V gene encodes CDR1 SGHDT and CDR2 YYEEEE. The CDR3 contains 14 residues. The CDR3 region is CASRGTESSYEQYF. The CDR3 DNA follows: TGTGCCAGCAGGGGGACAGAATCCTCCTACGAGCAGTACTTC.

The chain carries TRBV7-2 and TRBJ2-7, with D possibly being TRBD2 (7 bases). CDR3 length: 13 residues. Germline CDR1 is SGHTA and CDR2 is FQGNSA. V lost 4 bases and J lost 7, with 14 bases in between. CDR3 nucleotide sequence: TGTGCCAGCAGCTCCGGGGGGCCCTGGGAGCAGTACTTC. Its translation is CASSSGGPWEQYF.

This clone was recorded a few times. The rearrangement joins TRBV7-8 to TRBJ2-7; D is unresolved. This CDR3 has 13 amino acids. Per germline, CDR1 SGHVS and CDR2 FQNEAQ. V was trimmed by 5 bases and J by 3 bases, leaving 11 bases between them. CDR3 amino acids: CASSVHRGYEQYF. Here the CDR3 DNA reads TGTGCCAGCAGCGTCCATAGAGGCTACGAGCAGTACTTC. Full variable domain (rest looked up from reference TRBV7-8 and TRBJ2-7): GAGVSQSPRYKVAKRGQDVALRCDPISGHVSLFWYQQALGQGPEFLTYFQNEAQLDKSGLPSDRFFAERPEGSVSTLKIQRTQQEDSAVYLCASSVHRGYEQYFGPGTRLTVT.

The chain recombines TRBV7-6 with TRBJ1-1; TRBD1 matches at 7 bases. The CDR3 covers 14 residues. Germline trimming cut 5 bases from V and 2 bases from J; bases unmatched to any gene: 5. Looked up from germline, CDR1 is SGHVS and CDR2 is FNYEAQ. CDR3 residues: CASSAYRGNTEAFF. CDR3 DNA sequence: TGTGCCAGCAGCGCGTACAGGGGAAACACTGAAGCTTTCTTT.

The CDR3 is CASSSGQGAYEQYF. For the CDR3, the DNA is TGTGCCAGCAGCTCGGGACAGGGGGCCTACGAGCAGTACTTC. V and J are TRBV5-4 and TRBJ2-7; 11 bases are shared with TRBD1. The CDR3 length is 14 residues. The junction had 1 base not matched to a gene; V was cut back by 3 bases and J by 2 bases. CDR1 and CDR2 (germline): SGHNT, YYREEE (reference sequence).

The genes are TRBV27 and TRBJ2-7, with 9 bases lining up with TRBD1. In germline, CDR1 is MNHEY, CDR2 SMNVEV (reference sequence). This CDR3 spans 17 amino acids. With 3 bases clipped from V and 4 bases from J, the junction kept 13 bases outside the gene matches. CDR3 nucleotide sequence: TGTGCCAGCAGTTTCTTGTCCGGGACAGGGACCCCTTACGAGCAGTACTTC. The encoded protein is CASSFLSGTGTPYEQYF.

There are a few counts of this clone. The chain uses TRBV10-3 and TRBJ2-7; 7 positions agree with TRBD2. Germline V gives CDR1 ENHRY, CDR2 SYGVKD. The ends lost 3 bases at V and 0 bases at J; junction bases unmatched: 5. The CDR3 sequence is 15 residues long. Here the CDR3 reads CAISDIGGSSYEQYF. CDR3 DNA sequence: TGTGCCATCAGTGATATAGGCGGGAGCTCCTACGAGCAGTACTTC.

CDR3: CASSITGAGANVLTF. The CDR3 nucleotides are TGTGCCAGTAGTATCACGGGGGCTGGGGCCAACGTCCTGACTTTC. The V gene is TRBV19, the J gene TRBJ2-6, with D perhaps TRBD2 (6 bases). Trimming removed 3 bases at V and 2 bases at J, with 8 bases between. CDR1 and CDR2 from the germline V gene are LNHDA and SQIVND (reference sequence). The CDR3 contains 15 residues.

The rearrangement uses TRBV2 and TRBJ2-2; no clear D. The length of the CDR3 is 15 residues. The germline V gene has CDR1 SNHLY and CDR2 FYNNEI. Trimming took off 4 bases at V and 2 bases at J, with 11 bases between the two ends. The CDR3 DNA follows: TGTGCCAGCAGTGGGCGACCCCAAAACACCGGGGAGCTGTTTTTT. Its protein product is CASSGRPQNTGELFF.

This clone showed up just a few times. The chain links TRBV7-6 to TRBJ2-1; 7 nucleotides align to TRBD2. The germline V gene encodes CDR1 SGHVS and CDR2 FNYEAQ. V was clipped by 6 bases and J by 12 bases; unmatched bases: 11. The CDR3 is 13 residues long. CDR3 protein: CASSSRSSGMQFF. The CDR3 nucleotides are TGTGCCAGCAGTTCTAGATCTAGCGGAATGCAGTTCTTC.

This sequence joins TRBV9 and TRBJ2-1; D remains unclear. Trimming took 1 base from V and 0 from J, leaving 11 bases between them. The CDR3 spans 16 residues. Looked up from germline, CDR1 is SGDLS and CDR2 is YYNGEE. CDR3 protein: CASSVYKGSSYNEQFF. The CDR3 bases are TGTGCCAGCAGCGTATATAAGGGCAGCTCCTACAATGAGCAGTTCTTC.

This rearrangement joins TRBV5-6 to TRBJ1-5; 8 bases match TRBD1. Germline V CDR1 and CDR2: SGHDT, YYEEEE. This CDR3 is built from 17 residues. Unmatched junction bases numbered 13, after V lost 4 bases and J lost 4 bases. The CDR3 loop reads CASSQLRGTGRNQPQHF. CDR3 coding DNA: TGTGCCAGCAGCCAGTTAAGGGGGACAGGTCGTAATCAGCCCCAGCATTTT.

The gene calls are TRBV7-2 and TRBJ2-1, with D perhaps matching TRBD2 (6 bases). CDR1 SGHTA and CDR2 FQGNSA come from the germline V gene. V was clipped by 6 bases and J by 12 bases, with 12 bases between them. The length of the CDR3 is 11 residues. As DNA, the CDR3 is TGTGCCAGCAGAAGTCCGCGGGGGCAGTTCTTC. This encodes CASRSPRGQFF.

The chain recombines TRBV5-1 with TRBJ2-5, with 8 bases that match TRBD1. The length of the CDR3 is 17 residues. Looked up from germline, CDR1 is SGHRS and CDR2 is YFSETQ. V lost 3 bases and J lost 5; bases outside the gene matches: 15. The CDR3 DNA is TGCGCCAGCAGCTCCGGACAGGGTAGCTTATACGGGGAGACCCAGTACTTC. Translated: CASSSGQGSLYGETQYF. Filled out from reference TRBV5-1 and TRBJ2-5, the complete variable domain reads KAGVTQTPRYLIKTRGQQVTLSCSPISGHRSVSWYQQTPGQGLQFLFEYFSETQRNKGNFPGRFSGRQFSNSRSEMNVSTLELGDSALYLCASSSGQGSLYGETQYFGPGTRLLVL.

A few counts support this clone. This chain uses TRBV30 with TRBJ1-6; possible D gene TRBD1, 5 bases. Germline assignment: CDR1 GTSNPN and CDR2 SVGIG (reference sequence). The CDR3 sequence is 16 residues long. With 0 bases removed from V and 8 bases from J, the gap between germline ends came to 17 bases. The CDR3 DNA is TGTGCCTGGAGTGTACTAGGGGTAGCGGCGTATTCACCCCTCCACTTT. It encodes CAWSVLGVAAYSPLHF.

The chain joins TRBV10-3 to TRBJ2-5, with 7 bases fitting TRBD1. The length of the CDR3 is 15 residues. The V gene's germline CDR1 is ENHRY and CDR2 SYGVKD. V lost 0 bases to trimming and J lost 5 bases; unmatched junction nucleotides: 6. The CDR3 nucleotides read TGTGCCATCAGTGAGTCGTGGACAGGTTCGGAGACCCAGTACTTC. Translated: CAISESWTGSETQYF.

The rearrangement uses TRBV2 and TRBJ2-1; perhaps TRBD1 as D (6 bases). The germline V and J ends were trimmed by 7 bases and 7 bases, with 11 bases remaining between them. Germline V gene lookup returns CDR1 SNHLY and CDR2 FYNNEI. The CDR3 spans 12 residues. The CDR3 reads CASTLGANEQFF. CDR3 coding DNA: TGTGCCAGCACTTTGGGGGCGAATGAGCAGTTCTTC.

CDR3 nucleotide sequence: TGTGCCAGCAGCTTGGCGGGGGATTATGGCTACACCTTC. As protein: CASSLAGDYGYTF. V usage is TRBV5-5 and J usage is TRBJ1-2, with a possible D match to TRBD1 (5 bases). In germline, CDR1 is SGHKS, CDR2 YYEKEE (reference sequence). This CDR3 region has 13 residues. Trimming cost V 0 bases and J 5 bases, with 8 bases left between them.

The chain couples TRBV7-9 to TRBJ2-7; D is uncertain. CDR1 SEHNR and CDR2 FQNEAQ come from the germline V gene (reference sequence). The length of the CDR3 is 18 residues. V was trimmed by 5 bases and J by 1 base, leaving 24 bases between them. The CDR3, as DNA: TGTGCCAGCAGCCGGCTGCCACAGAGCCCCTTAGAATCCTACGAGCAGTACTTC. Its translation: CASSRLPQSPLESYEQYF.

The rearrangement uses TRBV9 and TRBJ2-7, with 7 bases identical to TRBD1. Germline V CDR1 and CDR2: SGDLS, YYNGEE. The CDR3 runs 14 residues. Trimming at V came to 4 bases and at J to 3 bases, leaving 7 bases not matched to a gene. The CDR3 DNA is TGTGCCAGCAGCCGGACAGGCCTGGACTACGAGCAGTACTTC. Its translation is CASSRTGLDYEQYF.